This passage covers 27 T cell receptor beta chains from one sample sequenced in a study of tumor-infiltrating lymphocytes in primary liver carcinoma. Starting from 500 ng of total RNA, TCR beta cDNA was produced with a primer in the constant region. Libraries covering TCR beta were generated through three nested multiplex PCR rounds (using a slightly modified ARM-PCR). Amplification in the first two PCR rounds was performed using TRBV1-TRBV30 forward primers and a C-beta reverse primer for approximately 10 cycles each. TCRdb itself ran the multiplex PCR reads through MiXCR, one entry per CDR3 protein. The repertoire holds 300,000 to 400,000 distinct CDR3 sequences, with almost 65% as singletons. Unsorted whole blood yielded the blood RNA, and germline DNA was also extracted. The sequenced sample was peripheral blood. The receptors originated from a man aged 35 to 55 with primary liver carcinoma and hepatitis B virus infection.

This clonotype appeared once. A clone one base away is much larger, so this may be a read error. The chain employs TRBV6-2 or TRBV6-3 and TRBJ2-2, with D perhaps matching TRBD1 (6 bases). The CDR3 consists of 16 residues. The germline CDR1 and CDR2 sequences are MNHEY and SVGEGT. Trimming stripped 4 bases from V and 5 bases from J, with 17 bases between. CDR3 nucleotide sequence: TGTGCCAGCAGTTCTTTCCGGGACACTAAGACCGGGGAGCTGTTTTTT. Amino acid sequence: CASSSFRDTKTGELFF.

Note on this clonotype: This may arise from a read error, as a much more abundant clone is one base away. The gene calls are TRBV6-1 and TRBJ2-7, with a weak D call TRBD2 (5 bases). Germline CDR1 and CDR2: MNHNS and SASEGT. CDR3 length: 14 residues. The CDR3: CSSGVHLVSYEQYF. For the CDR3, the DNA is TGTTCCAGCGGAGTCCATTTAGTGTCCTACGAGCAGTACTTC.

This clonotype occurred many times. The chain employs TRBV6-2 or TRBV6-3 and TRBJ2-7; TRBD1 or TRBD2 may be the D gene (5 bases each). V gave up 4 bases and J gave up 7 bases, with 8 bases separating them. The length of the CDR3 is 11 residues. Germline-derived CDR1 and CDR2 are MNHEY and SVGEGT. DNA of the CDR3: TGTGCCAGCAGTTGGGGGATGGAGCAGTACTTC. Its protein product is CASSWGMEQYF.

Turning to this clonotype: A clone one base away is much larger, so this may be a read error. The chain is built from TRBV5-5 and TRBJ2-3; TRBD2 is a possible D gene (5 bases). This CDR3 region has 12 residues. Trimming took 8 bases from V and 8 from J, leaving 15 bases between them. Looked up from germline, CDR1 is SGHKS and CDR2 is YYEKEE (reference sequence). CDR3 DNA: TGTGCCAGGAGCCTAGGAGGAGTTACGCAGTATTTT. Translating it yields CARSLGGVTQYF.

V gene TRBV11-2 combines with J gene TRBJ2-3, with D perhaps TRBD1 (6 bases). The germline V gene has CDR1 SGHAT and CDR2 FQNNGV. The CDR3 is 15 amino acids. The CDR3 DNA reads TGTCTCAGCAGGAAAGATACGGCAGGGGCAGATACGCAGTATTTT. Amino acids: CLSRKDTAGADTQYF.

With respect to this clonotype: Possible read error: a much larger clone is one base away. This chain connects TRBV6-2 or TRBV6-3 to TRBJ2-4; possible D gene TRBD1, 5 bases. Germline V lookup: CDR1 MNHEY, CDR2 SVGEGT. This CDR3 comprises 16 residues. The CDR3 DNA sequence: TGTGGCAGCAGTTACCCCGGAAGGGGTAGCCAAAACATTCAGTACTTC. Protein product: CGSSYPGRGSQNIQYF.

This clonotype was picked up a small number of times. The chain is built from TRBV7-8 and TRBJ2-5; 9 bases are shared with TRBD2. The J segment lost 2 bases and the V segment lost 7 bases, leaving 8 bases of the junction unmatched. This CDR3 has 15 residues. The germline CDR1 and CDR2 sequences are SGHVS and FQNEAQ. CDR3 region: CASTLGLAAQETQYF. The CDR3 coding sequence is TGTGCCAGCACCCTGGGACTAGCAGCTCAAGAGACCCAGTACTTC.

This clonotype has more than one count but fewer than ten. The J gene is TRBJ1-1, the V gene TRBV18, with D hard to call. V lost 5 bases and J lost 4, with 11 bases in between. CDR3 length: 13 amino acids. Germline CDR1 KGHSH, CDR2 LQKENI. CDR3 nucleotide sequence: TGTGCCAGCTCAAGCGAGGGTGGCACTGAAGCTTTCTTT. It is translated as CASSSEGGTEAFF. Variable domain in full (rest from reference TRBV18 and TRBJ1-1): NAGVMQNPRHLVRRRGQEARLRCSPMKGHSHVYWYRQLPEEGLKFMVYLQKENIIDESGMPKERFSAEFPKEGPSILRIQQVVRGDSAAYFCASSSEGGTEAFFGQGTRLTVV.

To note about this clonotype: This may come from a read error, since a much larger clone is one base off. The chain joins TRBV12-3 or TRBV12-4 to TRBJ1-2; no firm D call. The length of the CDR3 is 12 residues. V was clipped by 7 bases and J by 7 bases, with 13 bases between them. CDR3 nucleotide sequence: TGTGCCAGCACCTCAACTGTGTGTGGCTACACCTTC. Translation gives CASTSTVCGYTF.

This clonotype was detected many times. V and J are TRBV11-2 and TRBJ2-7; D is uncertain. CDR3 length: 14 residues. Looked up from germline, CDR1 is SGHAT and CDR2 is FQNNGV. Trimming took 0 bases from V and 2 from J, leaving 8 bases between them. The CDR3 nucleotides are TGTGCCAGCAGCTTAGAGGCCACCGCCTACGAGCAGTACTTC. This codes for CASSLEATAYEQYF. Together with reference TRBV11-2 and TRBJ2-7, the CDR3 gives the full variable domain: EAGVAQSPRYKIIEKRQSVAFWCNPISGHATLYWYQQILGQGPKLLIQFQNNGVVDDSQLPKDRFSAERLKGVDSTLKIQPAKLEDSAVYLCASSLEATAYEQYFGPGTRLTVT.

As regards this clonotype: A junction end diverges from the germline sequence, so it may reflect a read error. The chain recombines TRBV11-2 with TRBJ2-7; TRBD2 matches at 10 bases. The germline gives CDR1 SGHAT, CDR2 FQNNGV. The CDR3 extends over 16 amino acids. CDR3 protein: CASSLDELSGRYDQYF. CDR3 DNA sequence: TGTGCCAGCAGCTTAGATGAACTTAGCGGGAGGTACGATCAGTACTTC.

As DNA, the CDR3 is TGTGCCACCAGGCCTCGGGGAGAGCTCCGCAATGAGCAGTTCTTC. This gives the protein CATRPRGELRNEQFF. The chain carries TRBV24-1 and TRBJ2-1; TRBD2 is a possible D gene (5 bases). The CDR3 totals 15 residues. V was trimmed by 7 bases and J by 6 bases, leaving 18 bases between them. Germline CDR1 is KGHDR and CDR2 is SFDVKD.

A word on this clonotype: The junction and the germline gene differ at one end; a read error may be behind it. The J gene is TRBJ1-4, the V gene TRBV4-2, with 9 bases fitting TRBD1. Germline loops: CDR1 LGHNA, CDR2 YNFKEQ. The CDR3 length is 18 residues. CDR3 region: CVSSPIRPSGTGNEKLFF. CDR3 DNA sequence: TGTGTCAGCAGCCCGATCCGCCCCTCCGGGACAGGGAATGAAAAACTGTTTTTT.

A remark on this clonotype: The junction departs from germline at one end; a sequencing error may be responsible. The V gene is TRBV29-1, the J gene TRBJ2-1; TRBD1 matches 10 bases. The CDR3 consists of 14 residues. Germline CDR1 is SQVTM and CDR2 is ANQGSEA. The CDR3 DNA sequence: TGCAGTATCCTGCGCGACAGGGGGCAGAATGAACAGTTCTTC. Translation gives CSILRDRGQNEQFF.

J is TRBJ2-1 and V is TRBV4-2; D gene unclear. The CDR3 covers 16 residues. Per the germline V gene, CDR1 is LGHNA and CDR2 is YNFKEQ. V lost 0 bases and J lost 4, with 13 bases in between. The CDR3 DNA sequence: TGTGCCAGCAGCCAAGATCTCTCACACCCTTACAATGAGCAGTTCTTC. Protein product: CASSQDLSHPYNEQFF.

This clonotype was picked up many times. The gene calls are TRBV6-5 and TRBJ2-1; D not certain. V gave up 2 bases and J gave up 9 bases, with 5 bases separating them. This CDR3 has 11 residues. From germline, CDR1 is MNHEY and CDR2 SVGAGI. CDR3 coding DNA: TGTGCCAGCAGTTACGGTGGTGAGCAGTTCTTC. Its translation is CASSYGGEQFF.

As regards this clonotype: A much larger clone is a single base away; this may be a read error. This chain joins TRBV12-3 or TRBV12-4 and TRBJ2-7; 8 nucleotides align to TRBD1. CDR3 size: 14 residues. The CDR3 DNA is TGTGTCAGCAGAAATACCGGGACAGGAGGCGAGCAGTACTTC. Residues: CVSRNTGTGGEQYF.

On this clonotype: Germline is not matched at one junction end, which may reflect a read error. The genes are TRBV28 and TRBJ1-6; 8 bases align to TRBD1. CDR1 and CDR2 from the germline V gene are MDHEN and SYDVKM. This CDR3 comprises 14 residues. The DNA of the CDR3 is TGTGCCAGCAGCTACAGGGGGTATAATTCACCCCTCCCCTTT. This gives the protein CASSYRGYNSPLPF.

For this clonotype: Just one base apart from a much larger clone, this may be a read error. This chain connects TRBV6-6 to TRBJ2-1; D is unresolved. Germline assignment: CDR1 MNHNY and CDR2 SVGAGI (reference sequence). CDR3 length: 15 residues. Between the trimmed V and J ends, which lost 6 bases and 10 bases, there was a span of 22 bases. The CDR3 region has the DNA TGTGCCAGCAGACACACCCCCTTTAGGGAATCCGAGCAGTTCTTC. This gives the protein CASRHTPFRESEQFF.

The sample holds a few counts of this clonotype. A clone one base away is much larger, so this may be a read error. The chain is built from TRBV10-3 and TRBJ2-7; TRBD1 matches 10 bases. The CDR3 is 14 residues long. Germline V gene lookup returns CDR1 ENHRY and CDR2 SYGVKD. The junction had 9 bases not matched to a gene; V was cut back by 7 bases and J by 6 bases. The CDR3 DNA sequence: TGTGCCATCATGCTGACAGGGGGCTTTGGCGAGCAGTACTTC. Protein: CAIMLTGGFGEQYF.

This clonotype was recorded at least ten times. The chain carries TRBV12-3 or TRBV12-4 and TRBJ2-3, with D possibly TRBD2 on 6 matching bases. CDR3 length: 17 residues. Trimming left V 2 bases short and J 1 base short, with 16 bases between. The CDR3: CASSLRVGTGGTDTQYF. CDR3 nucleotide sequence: TGTGCCAGCAGTTTAAGGGTCGGGACGGGGGGCACAGATACGCAGTATTTT.

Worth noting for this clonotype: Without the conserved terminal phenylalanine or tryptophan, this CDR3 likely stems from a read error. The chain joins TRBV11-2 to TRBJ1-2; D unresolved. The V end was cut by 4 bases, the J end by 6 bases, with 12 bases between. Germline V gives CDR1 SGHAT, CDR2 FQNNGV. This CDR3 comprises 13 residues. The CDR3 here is CASSCKDWDGYTL. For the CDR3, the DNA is TGTGCCAGCAGCTGCAAAGATTGGGATGGCTACACCTTA.

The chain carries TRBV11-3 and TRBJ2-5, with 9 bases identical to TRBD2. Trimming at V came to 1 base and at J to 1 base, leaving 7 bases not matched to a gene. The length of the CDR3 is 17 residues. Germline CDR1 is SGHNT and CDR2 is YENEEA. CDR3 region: CASSLGIASGTQETQYF. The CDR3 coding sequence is TGTGCCAGCAGCTTAGGGATCGCTAGCGGGACCCAAGAGACCCAGTACTTC.

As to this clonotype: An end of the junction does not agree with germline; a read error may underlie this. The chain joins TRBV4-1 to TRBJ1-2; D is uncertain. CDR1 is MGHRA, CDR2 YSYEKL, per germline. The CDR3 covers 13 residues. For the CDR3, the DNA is TGCACCAGCAGCCAATTCGGCCTGCGTGGCTTCACCTTC. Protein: CTSSQFGLRGFTF.

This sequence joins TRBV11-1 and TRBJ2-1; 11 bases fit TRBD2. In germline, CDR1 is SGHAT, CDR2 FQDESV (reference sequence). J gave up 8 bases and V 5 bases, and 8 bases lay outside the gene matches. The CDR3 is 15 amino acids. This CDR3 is CASSTTSGSDYEQFF. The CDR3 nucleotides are TGTGCCAGCAGCACAACTAGCGGGAGTGACTATGAGCAGTTCTTC.

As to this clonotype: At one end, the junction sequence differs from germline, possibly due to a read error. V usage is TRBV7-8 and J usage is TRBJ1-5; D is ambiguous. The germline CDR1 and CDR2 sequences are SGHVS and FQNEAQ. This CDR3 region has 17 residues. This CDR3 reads CASSLEPGLKKDQSQHF. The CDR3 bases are TGTGCCAGCAGCTTAGAACCCGGGCTAAAAAAGGATCAGTCCCAGCACTTT.

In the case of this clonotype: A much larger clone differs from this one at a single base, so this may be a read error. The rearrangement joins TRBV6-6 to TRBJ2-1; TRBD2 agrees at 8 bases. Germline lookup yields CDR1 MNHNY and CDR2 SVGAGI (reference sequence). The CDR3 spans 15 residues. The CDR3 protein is CTSSYPGLAGNEQFF. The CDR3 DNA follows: TGTACCAGCAGCTACCCTGGACTAGCTGGCAATGAGCAGTTCTTC.